These 23 T cell receptor beta chains were all obtained from the same sample, sequenced in a study of blood T cell repertoires in COVID-19. Produced via immunoSEQ multiplex PCR; TCRdb's table is partial and in-frame only. The table includes over 400,000 clones, roughly 85% detected once. Sequenced material: peripheral blood. Receptor source: a human donor in a cohort sampled during active COVID-19.

CDR3 residues: CASSWVSGSLGDEQFF. Here the CDR3 DNA reads TGTGCCAGCAGTTGGGTAAGCGGGTCGTTAGGCGATGAGCAGTTCTTC. This sequence joins TRBV11-2 and TRBJ2-1, with D possibly matching TRBD2 (6 bases). The germline V gene encodes CDR1 SGHAT and CDR2 FQNNGV. Between the trimmed V and J ends, which lost 6 bases and 8 bases, there was a span of 23 bases. The CDR3 runs to 16 residues.

V usage is TRBV5-4 and J usage is TRBJ1-2; the D gene is possibly TRBD1 (6 bases). Trimming cost V 4 bases and J 0 bases, with 13 bases left between them. This CDR3 spans 15 amino acids. The germline V gene has CDR1 SGHNT and CDR2 YYREEE (reference sequence). The CDR3 here is CASSTTGTTNYGYTF. The CDR3 nucleotides read TGTGCCAGCAGCACTACAGGGACGACTAACTATGGCTACACCTTC.

This clone was seen only once. The chain uses TRBV6-5 and TRBJ2-1; TRBD2 matches at 8 bases. Trimming at V came to 0 bases and at J to 5 bases, leaving 6 bases not matched to a gene. The CDR3 is made up of 16 amino acids. Germline V lookup: CDR1 MNHEY, CDR2 SVGAGI. The CDR3 here is CASSYSNGRADNEQFF. The CDR3 nucleotides are TGTGCCAGCAGTTACTCGAACGGGAGGGCGGACAATGAGCAGTTCTTC.

The chain recombines TRBV5-3 with TRBJ1-2, with TRBD1 matching 8 bases. TRBV5-3 is an ORF, with its function uncertain. The length of the CDR3 is 17 residues. The ends lost 1 base at V and 0 bases at J; junction bases unmatched: 8. The CDR3: CARSLYPDRASNYGYTF. The CDR3 DNA reads as TGTGCCAGAAGCTTGTACCCGGACAGGGCTTCTAACTATGGCTACACCTTC.

This sequence joins TRBV7-2 and TRBJ2-4; 8 bases match TRBD1. The CDR3 is 13 amino acids. Looked up from germline, CDR1 is SGHTA and CDR2 is FQGNSA. V lost 3 bases, J lost 5 bases, and 0 bases stayed unmatched. The CDR3 bases are TGTGCCAGCAGCTTGGGACAGGAAAACATTCAGTACTTC. Translating it yields CASSLGQENIQYF.

The CDR3, as DNA: TGTGCCAGTAGTATAGGCGCGGGGCTCGGAAGTCAGCCCCAGCATTTT. Translation gives CASSIGAGLGSQPQHF. The chain combines TRBV19 with TRBJ1-5, with D maybe TRBD1 (5 bases). This CDR3 spans 16 amino acids. Trimming shortened V by 1 base and J by 6 bases, and 16 bases separated the two germline ends. The germline gives CDR1 LNHDA, CDR2 SQIVND (reference sequence).

This rearrangement joins TRBV29-1 to TRBJ2-1, with 15 nucleotides matching TRBD2. Germline V CDR1 and CDR2: SQVTM, ANQGSEA. The V gene end was trimmed by 7 bases and the J gene end by 7 bases; junction bases not matched to a gene: 5. The CDR3 totals 14 residues. CDR3 DNA: TGCAGCGCGTCAGGGACTAGCGGGAGGAATGAGCAGTTCTTC. Residues: CSASGTSGRNEQFF.

A single count supports this clone. This chain connects TRBV14 to TRBJ1-1; 7 nucleotides line up with TRBD1. J gave up 3 bases and V 4 bases, and 8 bases lay outside the gene matches. The germline gives CDR1 SGHDN, CDR2 FVKESK. This CDR3 region has 15 residues. CDR3 sequence reads: CASSPPGQTHTEAFF. Here the CDR3 DNA reads TGTGCCAGCAGCCCTCCGGGACAGACACACACTGAAGCTTTCTTT.

The chain employs TRBV11-2 and TRBJ2-2, with 7 positions matching TRBD1. The CDR3 is 15 amino acids. Trimming at V came to 4 bases and at J to 6 bases, leaving 8 bases not matched to a gene. Germline values: CDR1 SGHAT, CDR2 FQNNGV. The CDR3 is CASSSPQGKAGELFF. CDR3 bases: TGTGCCAGCAGCTCTCCACAGGGGAAGGCCGGGGAGCTGTTTTTT.

The chain employs TRBV19 and TRBJ2-1; 9 nucleotides match TRBD2. This CDR3 has 17 residues. J gave up 7 bases and V 5 bases, and 15 bases lay outside the gene matches. The V gene's germline CDR1 is LNHDA and CDR2 SQIVND (reference sequence). The CDR3 spells CASSFISAGGPFNEQFF. CDR3 nucleotide sequence: TGTGCCAGTAGTTTCATATCGGCGGGAGGGCCCTTTAATGAGCAGTTCTTC.

V gene TRBV19 combines with J gene TRBJ2-7; 8 bases agree with TRBD2. In germline, CDR1 is LNHDA, CDR2 SQIVND (reference sequence). The CDR3 runs to 16 residues. J gave up 3 bases and V 6 bases, and 13 bases lay outside the gene matches. CDR3 DNA: TGTGCCAGTAGCTCCGGACTAGCCGGGTCGCTCTACGAGCAGTACTTC. Its translation: CASSSGLAGSLYEQYF.

The chain couples TRBV11-2 to TRBJ2-7; 13 bases fit TRBD2. Germline CDR1 is SGHAT and CDR2 is FQNNGV. J lost 8 bases, V lost 5 bases, and 15 bases had no gene match. This CDR3 is 17 amino acids long. As DNA, the CDR3 is TGTGCCAGCAGCCCAATAGGGGGACTAGCGGGGAATCGGAAGCAGTACTTC. Protein product: CASSPIGGLAGNRKQYF. Together with reference TRBV11-2 and TRBJ2-7, the CDR3 gives the full variable domain: EAGVAQSPRYKIIEKRQSVAFWCNPISGHATLYWYQQILGQGPKLLIQFQNNGVVDDSQLPKDRFSAERLKGVDSTLKIQPAKLEDSAVYLCASSPIGGLAGNRKQYFGPGTRLTVT.

V usage is TRBV19 and J usage is TRBJ1-1, with D unresolved. With 5 bases removed from V and 5 bases from J, the gap between germline ends came to 6 bases. CDR1 and CDR2 from the germline V gene are LNHDA and SQIVND (reference sequence). The CDR3 consists of 11 residues. DNA for the CDR3: TGTGCCAGTAGTGCGAGGACTGAAGCTTTCTTT. Protein product: CASSARTEAFF.

V is TRBV28 and J is TRBJ2-3, with TRBD2 matching 11 bases. This CDR3 spans 15 amino acids. Germline values: CDR1 MDHEN, CDR2 SYDVKM. V was clipped by 4 bases and J by 7 bases; unmatched bases: 7. DNA for the CDR3: TGTGCCAGCAGTTATATTAGCGGGAGGGACAATACGCAGTATTTT. Translation gives CASSYISGRDNTQYF.

The J gene is TRBJ2-1, the V gene TRBV7-2, with 10 nucleotides matching TRBD2. This CDR3 region has 15 residues. Germline V gene sequence: CDR1 SGHTA, CDR2 FQGNSA. The trim removed 4 bases at V and 6 bases at J, leaving 6 bases unmatched. The CDR3 sequence: CASSYLAGVPNEQFF. CDR3 nucleotide sequence: TGTGCCAGCAGCTATCTAGCGGGGGTCCCCAATGAGCAGTTCTTC.

The chain combines TRBV28 with TRBJ1-2; maybe TRBD1 (5 bases). Germline values: CDR1 MDHEN, CDR2 SYDVKM. The V end lost 3 bases, the J end lost 0 bases, and 26 bases lay between the germline ends. The CDR3 sequence is 20 residues long. The CDR3 DNA follows: TGTGCCAGCAGTTTTGGCCAGGGAATACATCGATCATTCTCTAACTATGGCTACACCTTC. Amino acid sequence: CASSFGQGIHRSFSNYGYTF.

J is TRBJ1-1 and V is TRBV19; D may be TRBD1 (5 bases). Germline V gene sequence: CDR1 LNHDA, CDR2 SQIVND (reference sequence). The length of the CDR3 is 13 residues. Trimming removed 6 bases at V and 5 bases at J, with 13 bases between. The CDR3 DNA sequence: TGTGCCAGTAGGGAGACGGGGGGGACTGAAGCTTTCTTT. Protein: CASRETGGTEAFF. Using reference TRBV19 and TRBJ1-1 for the parts outside the CDR3, the full variable domain is DGGITQSPKYLFRKEGQNVTLSCEQNLNHDAMYWYRQDPGQGLRLIYYSQIVNDFQKGDIAEGYSVSREKKESFPLTVTSAQKNPTAFYLCASRETGGTEAFFGQGTRLTVV.

The chain couples TRBV6-2 or TRBV6-3 to TRBJ1-2; weak D call: TRBD1 (5 bases). V was clipped by 5 bases and J by 8 bases, with 15 bases between them. Per the germline V gene, CDR1 is MNHEY and CDR2 is SVGEGT. This CDR3 contains 13 residues. For the CDR3, the DNA is TGTGCCAGCAGTGCGACAGCCCCTAACGGCTACACCTTC. Amino acid sequence: CASSATAPNGYTF.

The V gene is TRBV25-1, the J gene TRBJ1-2, with D perhaps TRBD1 (5 bases). Germline CDR1 and CDR2: MGHDK and SYGVNS. The CDR3 contains 13 residues. V shed 5 bases and J shed 1 base, with 8 bases lying between them. The CDR3 here is CASSTGSNYGYTF. The CDR3 region has the DNA TGTGCCAGCAGTACAGGCAGTAACTATGGCTACACCTTC.

This rearrangement joins TRBV18 to TRBJ2-7, with TRBD2 identical over 10 bases. CDR1 KGHSH and CDR2 LQKENI come from the germline V gene. Losses at the gene ends were 4 bases for V and 6 bases for J; bases not matched to a gene: 9. CDR3 length: 15 amino acids. The chain's CDR3 is CASSLTGTSVREQYF. The CDR3 bases are TGTGCCAGCTCACTGACCGGGACTAGCGTCCGCGAGCAGTACTTC.

This clone was detected only a few times. The rearrangement uses TRBV3-1 (or the pseudogene TRBV3-2) and TRBJ2-1; D call uncertain. The germline CDR1 and CDR2 sequences are LGHDT and YNNKEL (reference sequence). V was cut by 3 bases and J by 3 bases, with 3 bases left in between. The CDR3 consists of 12 residues. Here the CDR3 DNA reads TGTGCCAGCAGCCATATCTACAATGAGCAGTTCTTC. It encodes CASSHIYNEQFF.

This chain links TRBV11-3 with TRBJ2-3; D ambiguous. V was trimmed by 4 bases and J by 0 bases, leaving 8 bases between them. The CDR3 is made up of 14 amino acids. Germline V lookup: CDR1 SGHNT, CDR2 YENEEA. This CDR3 reads CASSSLGSTDTQYF. The CDR3 nucleotides are TGTGCCAGCAGCTCTTTGGGCAGCACAGATACGCAGTATTTT.

In its sample, this clone was seen a few times. The chain uses TRBV3-1 (or the pseudogene TRBV3-2) and TRBJ1-2; D may be TRBD1 (6 bases). The ends were cut back, 1 base at V and 1 base at J, with 7 bases in the middle. CDR1 and CDR2 from the germline V gene are LGHDT and YNNKEL (reference sequence). The CDR3 consists of 14 residues. CDR3: CASSQGTDNYGYTF. The CDR3, as DNA: TGTGCCAGCAGCCAAGGGACAGATAACTATGGCTACACCTTC.